Listed here are 4 T cell receptor beta chains from one sample, sequenced in a study of blood T cell repertoires in COVID-19. The data were produced by immunoSEQ multiplex PCR, yet TCRdb's version contains in-frame clones alone and is incomplete. The table includes a few hundred thousand clones, 88% detected once. Sequencing input: PBMCs or T cells enriched from blood (not recorded which). All receptors derive from a woman under 40 who had been exposed to COVID-19.

V and J are TRBV19 and TRBJ2-1; 12 nucleotides align to TRBD2. This CDR3 has 16 amino acids. The V gene end was trimmed by 6 bases and the J gene end by 5 bases; junction bases not matched to a gene: 8. CDR1 is LNHDA, CDR2 SQIVND, per germline (reference sequence). CDR3 loop: CASSPWTSGNDNEQFF. The CDR3 DNA reads as TGTGCCAGTAGCCCGTGGACTAGCGGGAACGACAATGAGCAGTTCTTC.

The CDR3 region is CASKATAHHGYTF. In DNA, the CDR3 is TGTGCCAGTAAAGCGACAGCCCACCATGGCTACACCTTC. This chain joins TRBV19 and TRBJ1-2; D might be TRBD1 (5 bases). The CDR3 loop spans 13 amino acids. Germline V gene sequence: CDR1 LNHDA, CDR2 SQIVND (reference sequence). Trimming removed 7 bases at V and 6 bases at J, with 15 bases between.

The chain is built from TRBV10-2 and TRBJ2-1; D remains unclear. Trimming left V 2 bases short and J 0 bases short, with 17 bases between. The CDR3 runs to 18 residues. Germline V CDR1 and CDR2: WSHSY, SAAADI. DNA for the CDR3: TGCGCCAGCAGTGAGCCATGGGCACTCGACATCTCCTACAATGAGCAGTTCTTC. As protein: CASSEPWALDISYNEQFF.

The chain recombines TRBV11-2 with TRBJ2-1; 9 bases are shared with TRBD2. The CDR3 consists of 15 residues. Germline values: CDR1 SGHAT, CDR2 FQNNGV. The V gene end was trimmed by 4 bases and the J gene end by 7 bases; junction bases not matched to a gene: 8. Written as DNA, the CDR3 is TGTGCCAGCAGCTCAAGGACTAGCGTAGGTAATGAGCAGTTCTTC. It codes for CASSSRTSVGNEQFF.